This T cell receptor (beta chain) came from a study of control samples from healthy donors and cancer patients. Only in-frame clones appear in the TCRdb table, and some are missing; sequencing was by immunoSEQ multiplex PCR. The profile shows 50,000 to 70,000 clones, 88% of them singletons. V was pared by 3 bases and J by 10 bases, with 7 bases of the junction left unmatched. In germline, CDR1 is ENHRY, CDR2 SYGVKD. CDR3 length: 13 amino acids. This sequence originates from a man aged 45-65 years in good health. The specimen sequenced was blood. V and J are TRBV10-3 and TRBJ1-1; 8 bases align to TRBD1. CDR3 DNA sequence: TGTGCCATCAGTGAAAGACAGGGGAGGAGAGCTTTCTTT. This translates into CAISERQGRRAFF.